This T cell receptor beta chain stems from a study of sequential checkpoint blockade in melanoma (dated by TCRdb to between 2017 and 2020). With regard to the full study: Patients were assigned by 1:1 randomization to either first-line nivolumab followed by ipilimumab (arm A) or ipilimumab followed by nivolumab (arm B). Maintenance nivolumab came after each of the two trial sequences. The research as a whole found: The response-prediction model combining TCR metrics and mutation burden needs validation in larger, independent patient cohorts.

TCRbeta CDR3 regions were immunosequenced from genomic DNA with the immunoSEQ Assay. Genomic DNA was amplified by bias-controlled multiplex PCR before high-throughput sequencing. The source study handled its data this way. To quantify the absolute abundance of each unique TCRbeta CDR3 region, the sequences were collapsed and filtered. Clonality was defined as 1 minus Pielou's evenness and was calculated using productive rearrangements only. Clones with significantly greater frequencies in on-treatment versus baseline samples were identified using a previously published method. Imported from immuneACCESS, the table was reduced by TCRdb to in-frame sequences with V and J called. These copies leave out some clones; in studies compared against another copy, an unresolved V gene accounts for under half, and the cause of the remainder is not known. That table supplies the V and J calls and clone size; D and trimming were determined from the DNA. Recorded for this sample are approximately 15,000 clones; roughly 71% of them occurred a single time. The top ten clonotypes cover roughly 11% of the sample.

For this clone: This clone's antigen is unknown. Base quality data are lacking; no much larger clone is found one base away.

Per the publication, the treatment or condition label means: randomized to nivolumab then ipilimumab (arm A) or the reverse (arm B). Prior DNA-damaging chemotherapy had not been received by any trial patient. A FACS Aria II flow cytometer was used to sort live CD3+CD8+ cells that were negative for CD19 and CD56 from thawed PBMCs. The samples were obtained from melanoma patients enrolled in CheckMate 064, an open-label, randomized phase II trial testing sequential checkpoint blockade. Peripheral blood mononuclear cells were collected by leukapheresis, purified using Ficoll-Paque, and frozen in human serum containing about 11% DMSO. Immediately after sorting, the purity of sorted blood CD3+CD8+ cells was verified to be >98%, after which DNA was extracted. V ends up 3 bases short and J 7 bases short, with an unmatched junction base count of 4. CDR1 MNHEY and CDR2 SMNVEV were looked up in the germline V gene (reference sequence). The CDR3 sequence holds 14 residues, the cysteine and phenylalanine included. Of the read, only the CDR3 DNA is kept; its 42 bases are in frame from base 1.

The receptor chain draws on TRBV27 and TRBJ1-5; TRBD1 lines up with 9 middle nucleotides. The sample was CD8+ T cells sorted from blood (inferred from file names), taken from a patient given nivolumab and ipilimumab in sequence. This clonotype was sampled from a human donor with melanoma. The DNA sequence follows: TGTGCCAGCAGTTTGACAGGGGGGAACCAGCCCCAGCATTTT. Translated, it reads CASSLTGGNQPQHF.